This record concerns one TCR beta chain sequence. The antigen is not known. This specimen belongs to a study of post-analysis software for immune sequencing data. Broader study findings: Normalized Chao1 diversity was significantly reduced in patients versus controls. In patients, 4 to 6 TRBV segments were more frequent than in controls, with TRBV5-6, TRBV5-1 and TRBV20-1 among them.

The CDR3 extends over 14 amino acids. CDR1 is SGHDT, CDR2 YYEEEE, per germline. V gave up 0 bases and J gave up 8 bases, with 12 bases separating them. Unique molecular identifiers were built into the TCR beta cDNA libraries. TCRdb reprocessed the PCR reads with MiXCR, giving one entry per CDR3 protein. The data hold 820,000 or so distinct CDR3 sequences, with roughly 58% observed a single time. The rearrangement links TRBV5-6 to TRBJ2-1; no clear D gene. This receptor was taken from a girl aged 10 to 17 with multiple sclerosis. Sample: blood. CDR3 in amino acids: CASSLDGPTDEQFF. CDR3 sequence (DNA): TGTGCCAGCAGCTTGGACGGACCTACGGATGAGCAGTTCTTC.